Listed below are T cell receptor beta chains from one sample, sequenced in a study of blood T cell repertoires in COVID-19. Method: immunoSEQ multiplex PCR; TCRdb's copy keeps in-frame clones and lacks some. The sample gives under 300,000 clones, around 80% of which show up once; 14% to 15% is in the top ten. Sample: PBMCs or T cells enriched from blood (not recorded which). The receptors were sampled from a man in his forties or fifties who had recovered from COVID-19. CDR3s include the opening cysteine and the closing phenylalanine or tryptophan. The D gene is left open where the match is weak. Size values are once, few and many counts, or a class for expanded clones, and some rows have none.

d_gene	v_gene	abundance	j_gene	CDR3nt	CDR3aa
-	TRBV6-5	-	TRBJ1-4	TGTGCCAGCAGCAGGGGTCTGGCTAATGAAAAACTGTTTTTT	CASSRGLANEKLFF
TRBD2	TRBV10-1	-	TRBJ2-1	TGCGCCAGCAGTGAGACTAGCGGTTTCACTGAGCAGTTCTTC	CASSETSGFTEQFF
-	TRBV7-9	-	TRBJ1-3	TGTGCCAGCAGCTTAGCGGCCCTGGTAGCCCTAGGTGGAAACACCATATATTTT	CASSLAALVALGGNTIYF
-	TRBV29-1	few	TRBJ1-1	TGCAGCGTTGCAGAAGCTTTCTTT	CSVAEAFF
-	TRBV13	-	TRBJ2-7	TGTGCCAGCAGCCTTAGGCTAGTTTACGAGCAGTACTTC	CASSLRLVYEQYF
-	TRBV7-8	-	TRBJ1-1	TGTGCCAGCAGCGGGCAGGGACTGCTAAACACTGAAGCTTTCTTT	CASSGQGLLNTEAFF
TRBD2	TRBV7-9	-	TRBJ2-1	TGTGCCAGCAGCCTTCGGGAGGGGGCCTACAATGAGCAGTTCTTC	CASSLREGAYNEQFF
-	TRBV13	-	TRBJ1-1	TGTGCCAGCAGCTTACAGGGAAGAATGAACACTGAAGCTTTCTTT	CASSLQGRMNTEAFF
TRBD1	TRBV28	-	TRBJ2-7	TGTGCCAGCAGTTTAAAGATAGGACAGGGAACCTACGAGCAGTACTTC	CASSLKIGQGTYEQYF
-	TRBV5-1	-	TRBJ1-2	TGCGCCAGCAGCCCCCACCCCGAGGGTGGCTACACCTTC	CASSPHPEGGYTF
-	TRBV29-1	-	TRBJ1-4	TGCAGCGTACAGAAAAGAGATGAAAAACTGTTTTTT	CSVQKRDEKLFF
-	TRBV3-1/TRBV3-2	-	TRBJ1-4	TGTGCCAGCAGCCAGGGGGCGCAACGAGAAAAACTGTTTTTT	CASSQGAQREKLFF
-	TRBV28	-	TRBJ1-5	TGTGCCAGCAGTCGGGCCCAGCATTTT	CASSRAQHF
TRBD1	TRBV18	-	TRBJ1-6	TGTGCCAGCTCACCTGGACAGGTCGGGAATTCACCCCTCCACTTT	CASSPGQVGNSPLHF
-	TRBV5-1	-	TRBJ1-2	TGCGCCAGCAGCTTGGTAGCGGGGGGCTATGGCTACACCTTC	CASSLVAGGYGYTF
TRBD2	TRBV4-1	-	TRBJ2-1	TGCGCCAGCCACAAAGGGCTCTTAATCACTAGCGGGAGTACGAATGAGCAGTTCTTC	CASHKGLLITSGSTNEQFF
-	TRBV2	-	TRBJ2-5	TGTGCCAGCAGAGGGCAGACAGTTCAAGAGACCCAGTACTTC	CASRGQTVQETQYF
-	TRBV10-1	-	TRBJ2-1	TGCGCCAGCAGTGGGCTTTCACCCACAGGACCTGGGAATGAGCAGTTCTTC	CASSGLSPTGPGNEQFF
TRBD1	TRBV6-5	-	TRBJ1-2	TGTGCCAGCAGTTACTTTCAACAGGGGGACTATGGCTACACCTTC	CASSYFQQGDYGYTF
TRBD2	TRBV13	-	TRBJ2-2	TGTGCCAGCAGCTACGAACTAGCGGGGTGGGGCGGGGAGCTGTTTTTT	CASSYELAGWGGELFF
TRBD2	TRBV9	-	TRBJ2-1	TGTGCCAGTACTGGGGGGGTTAGCTACAATGAGCAGTTCTTC	CASTGGVSYNEQFF
TRBD1	TRBV19	-	TRBJ2-7	TGTGCCAGTACCTACGGGACAGGGTCCATCTACGAGCAGTACTTC	CASTYGTGSIYEQYF
-	TRBV28	-	TRBJ2-7	TGTGCCAGCAGTCGGGAAGGGGGCTCCTACGAGCAGTACTTC	CASSREGGSYEQYF
TRBD1	TRBV6-5	-	TRBJ1-5	TGTGCCAGCAGTCGGCAGGGGGGCAATCAGCCCCAGCATTTT	CASSRQGGNQPQHF
TRBD1	TRBV11-2	few	TRBJ2-7	TGTGCCAGCAGCCGAACTTTCCAACAGGGGCTGAGTCAGTACTTC	CASSRTFQQGLSQYF
-	TRBV5-1	-	TRBJ1-1	TGCGCCAGCAGCTACACCCCGCCGTCCTCTGAAGCTTTCTTT	CASSYTPPSSEAFF
TRBD2	TRBV29-1	-	TRBJ2-1	TGCAGCGCCGCGGGACTAGCGGGAGGGCTCAATGAGCAGTTCTTC	CSAAGLAGGLNEQFF
TRBD2	TRBV7-2	-	TRBJ2-5	TGTGCCAGCAGCTTAGGGGTTAGCGGGGGTCAAGAGACCCAGTACTTC	CASSLGVSGGQETQYF
-	TRBV28	-	TRBJ1-1	TGTGCCAGCAGTTTATTTGGGGGGAAAGCTTTCTTT	CASSLFGGKAFF
-	TRBV6-1	-	TRBJ2-7	TGTGCCAGCAGTGAGGGAGGCCAGAAGTACGAGCAGTACTTC	CASSEGGQKYEQYF
-	TRBV28	-	TRBJ2-7	TGTGCCAGCAGTTCGGTCACCTCCTACGAGCAGTACTTC	CASSSVTSYEQYF
TRBD1	TRBV2	few	TRBJ1-3	TGTGCCAGCAGTCGGGACAGGGCTGGAAACACCATATATTTT	CASSRDRAGNTIYF
-	TRBV3-1/TRBV3-2	-	TRBJ1-5	TGTGCCAGCAGCCAATCCGGAGTGGCCAGCCAGCATTTT	CASSQSGVASQHF
TRBD2	TRBV7-9	-	TRBJ2-2	TGTGCCAGCAGTCCGAGACGACTAGCTGGGCCCGGGGAGCTGTTTTTT	CASSPRRLAGPGELFF
-	TRBV9	-	TRBJ2-7	TGTGCCAGCAGCCCCGGACACCTGGGCACCTACGAGCAGTACTTC	CASSPGHLGTYEQYF
-	TRBV2	-	TRBJ2-7	TGTGCCAGCAGTGAACAGGATCTGTATGAGCAGTACTTC	CASSEQDLYEQYF
-	TRBV28	-	TRBJ1-2	TGTGCCAGCAACGGGAAAGATTATGGCTACACCTTC	CASNGKDYGYTF
-	TRBV28	-	TRBJ1-3	TGTGCCAGCAGCTCCGGCGGGACGGATAGAAAGACCATATATTTT	CASSSGGTDRKTIYF
TRBD1	TRBV5-1	-	TRBJ2-2	TGCGCCAGCAGCTTGGTGGGCGGACAGGGGACCGGGGAGCTGTTTTTT	CASSLVGGQGTGELFF
TRBD1	TRBV6-1	-	TRBJ1-6	TGTGCCAGCAGTGACAGGACAGGGTCGGATTCACCCCTCCACTTT	CASSDRTGSDSPLHF
-	TRBV9	-	TRBJ2-5	TGTGCCAGCAGCCCCCCCCAGGTGGAGACCCAGTACTTC	CASSPPQVETQYF